The clone carrying this T cell receptor beta chain occurred a few times. Its antigen is as yet unknown. In the PCR, 60 Vbeta and 13 Jbeta primers were used. Sequencing was performed with immunoSEQ multiplex PCR; in TCRdb, only in-frame clones are kept and a portion is missing. The sample lists around 160,000 clones, roughly 65% occurring once. The record originates from a study of cytomegalovirus exposure and HLA in healthy donors. General observations from the study: It was likely that a cluster of highly shared sequence variants was a sequencing artifact. According to an earlier analysis, most TCR beta V segments yielded productive rearrangements about 90% or about 30% of the time. In a later analysis, across HLA loci, associated TCR counts were highest for DRB1, lowest for HLA-C.

Sequences were obtained from PBMCs. This TCR derives from a man aged 18 to 30 in good health and CMV-seropositive.

The CDR3 loop is CASSQEQGRTEAFF. Written as DNA, the CDR3 is TGTGCCAGCAGCCAAGAACAGGGCCGAACTGAAGCTTTCTTT. The rearrangement uses TRBV4-2 and TRBJ1-1, with D possibly matching TRBD1 (6 bases). V dropped 0 bases and J dropped 5 bases, with 10 bases sitting between them. Per the germline V gene, CDR1 is LGHNA and CDR2 is YNFKEQ. The CDR3 is 14 amino acids.